Each of the 28 T cell receptor beta chains below was sequenced from the same sample in a study of response to subunit inactivated influenza vaccine. Each CDR3 protein gets one entry after TCRdb re-called the RT-PCR reads with MiXCR. The sample has about 530,000 distinct CDR3 sequences, approximately 12% seen once. Sequencing was performed on PBMCs from blood, taken on the day of vaccination. The receptors come from a man aged 45-65 years who received an inactivated influenza vaccine.

The chain has TRBV12-3 or TRBV12-4 and TRBJ1-2; 8 positions agree with TRBD1. The V gene end was trimmed by 0 bases and the J gene end by 0 bases; junction bases not matched to a gene: 6. The CDR3 extends over 17 amino acids. The CDR3 region is CASSLARSDRANYGYTF. In DNA, the CDR3 is TGTGCCAGCAGTTTAGCGCGTTCGGACAGGGCTAACTATGGCTACACCTTC.

This clonotype was counted between two and nine times. CDR3 DNA sequence: TGCGCCAGCAGCTTGCTCCGGGGGCGAGTAAACAAAAACATTCAGTACTTC. It yields the protein CASSLLRGRVNKNIQYF. The chain is built from TRBV5-1 and TRBJ2-4; D is possibly TRBD1 or TRBD2 (6 bases each). V lost 1 base and J lost 3, with 17 bases in between. From germline, CDR1 is SGHRS and CDR2 YFSETQ. CDR3 length: 17 residues.

This clonotype was counted only a few times. This chain joins TRBV5-5 and TRBJ2-1; possibly TRBD2 for D (6 bases). From germline, CDR1 is SGHKS and CDR2 YYEKEE (reference sequence). V was pared by 4 bases and J by 4 bases, with 15 bases between. The CDR3 runs 15 residues. Here the CDR3 reads CASSQGGQSYNEQFF. The CDR3 DNA reads TGTGCCAGCAGCCAGGGAGGCCAGTCGTACAATGAGCAGTTCTTC.

J is TRBJ2-2 and V is TRBV5-6; TRBD2 matches 8 bases. V gave up 2 bases and J gave up 5 bases; unmatched junction bases: 11. Germline CDR1 and CDR2: SGHDT and YYEEEE. CDR3 length: 17 amino acids. The CDR3 sequence: CASSFRGSGINTGELFF. CDR3 bases: TGTGCCAGCAGCTTCCGGGGTAGCGGGATTAATACCGGGGAGCTGTTTTTT.

This clonotype showed up many times. The CDR3 DNA is TGTGCCACCAGCAGATCCCCGGACACTGAAGCTTTCTTT. Translated: CATSRSPDTEAFF. The rearrangement links TRBV15 to TRBJ1-1; D gene unclear. CDR1 and CDR2 from the germline V gene are LNHNV and YYDKDF (reference sequence). The CDR3 is 13 amino acids. V shed 2 bases and J shed 3 bases, with 7 bases lying between them.

At least ten counts were recorded for this clonotype. The CDR3 here is CATSRVSGANVLTF. CDR3 in DNA: TGTGCCACCAGCAGAGTATCCGGGGCCAACGTCCTGACTTTC. The gene calls are TRBV15 and TRBJ2-6; D is uncertain. Trimming cost V 1 base and J 4 bases, with 5 bases left between them. There are 14 residues in the CDR3. The germline V gene has CDR1 LNHNV and CDR2 YYDKDF (reference sequence).

This clonotype showed up many times. This sequence joins TRBV12-3 or TRBV12-4 and TRBJ2-3; 8 bases are shared with TRBD1. The CDR3 covers 13 residues. The V segment lost 6 bases and the J segment 6 bases; nucleotides outside the gene matches: 5. This chain's CDR3 is CASRSTGADTQYF. For the CDR3, the DNA is TGTGCCAGCAGATCGACAGGGGCCGATACGCAGTATTTT.

The rearrangement links TRBV6-2 or TRBV6-3 to TRBJ2-1, with 15 nucleotides matching TRBD2. The germline CDR1 and CDR2 sequences are MNHEY and SVGEGT. Losses at the gene ends were 4 bases for V and 9 bases for J; bases not matched to a gene: 13. The CDR3 spans 18 residues. CDR3 sequence reads: CASSSLGLAGGRFAEQFF. As DNA, the CDR3 is TGTGCCAGCAGTTCCTTAGGACTAGCGGGGGGGCGGTTTGCTGAGCAGTTCTTC.

This clonotype has more than one count but fewer than ten. The V gene is TRBV4-3, the J gene TRBJ2-7, with D possibly TRBD1 on 6 matching bases. CDR1 is LGHNA, CDR2 YSLEER, per germline. This CDR3 has 14 amino acids. V lost 4 bases and J lost 2, with 12 bases in between. In nucleotides, the CDR3 is TGCGCCAGCAGCCGGGTCGGACAGACCTACGAGCAGTACTTC. Its translation is CASSRVGQTYEQYF.

This clonotype was picked up a small number of times. The CDR3 region is CSVDQAGHGYEQFF. In nucleotides, the CDR3 is TGCAGCGTTGATCAAGCGGGGCACGGATATGAGCAGTTCTTC. The chain joins TRBV29-1 to TRBJ2-1; TRBD2 matches 7 bases. The CDR3 is 14 residues long. From germline, CDR1 is SQVTM and CDR2 ANQGSEA. V dropped 3 bases and J dropped 8; count of bases not matched to a gene: 10.

V gene TRBV6-1 combines with J gene TRBJ1-5, with a tentative D call TRBD1 (6 bases). Trimming removed 6 bases from V and 5 bases from J, with 14 bases in between. The germline gives CDR1 MNHNS, CDR2 SASEGT. The CDR3 extends over 14 amino acids. The CDR3 DNA sequence: TGTGCCAGCAGACCAACAGGGTTTGATCAGCCCCAGCATTTT. This sequence encodes CASRPTGFDQPQHF.

The V and J genes are TRBV28 and TRBJ1-1; possible D gene TRBD1, 6 bases. Germline CDR1 is MDHEN and CDR2 is SYDVKM. The CDR3 length is 15 residues. Trimming took off 6 bases at V and 0 bases at J, with 14 bases between the two ends. The CDR3 region is CASSRTVLMNTEAFF. The CDR3 DNA follows: TGTGCCAGCAGCAGGACAGTCCTTATGAACACTGAAGCTTTCTTT.

This chain connects TRBV24-1 to TRBJ2-7; D is ambiguous. CDR3 size: 14 residues. Trimming stripped 3 bases from V and 1 base from J, with 9 bases between. The V gene's germline CDR1 is KGHDR and CDR2 SFDVKD. The CDR3 spells CATSDATLSYEQYF. As DNA, the CDR3 is TGTGCCACCAGTGATGCGACATTATCCTACGAGCAGTACTTC.

This clonotype was seen a few times. The chain uses TRBV12-3 or TRBV12-4 and TRBJ1-1; 12 bases map to TRBD1. V lost 7 bases to trimming and J lost 8 bases; unmatched junction nucleotides: 14. The CDR3 is 16 residues long. The CDR3 spells CASTTGQGAFRKEAFF. As DNA, the CDR3 is TGTGCCAGCACCACGGGACAGGGGGCTTTCAGAAAAGAAGCTTTCTTT.

In its sample, this clonotype was seen a few times. The J gene is TRBJ2-7, the V gene TRBV29-1; TRBD1 matches at 7 bases. The CDR3 covers 13 residues. Germline V gene lookup returns CDR1 SQVTM and CDR2 ANQGSEA. Unmatched junction bases numbered 8, after V lost 6 bases and J lost 3 bases. CDR3 amino acids: CSVSRDRNYEQYF. The CDR3 DNA sequence: TGCAGCGTCAGCCGGGACAGAAACTACGAGCAGTACTTC.

As DNA, the CDR3 is TGTGCCAGCAGCCTCCCCGGGACAAAACAAACTAGCACAGATACGCAGTATTTT. Amino acids: CASSLPGTKQTSTDTQYF. This chain joins TRBV27 and TRBJ2-3, with TRBD1 as a possible D gene (6 bases). Germline loops: CDR1 MNHEY, CDR2 SMNVEV (reference sequence). V lost 6 bases and J 0 bases, leaving 22 bases between the germline ends. This CDR3 is 18 amino acids long.

This chain uses TRBV28 with TRBJ1-6; 10 bases line up with TRBD1. With V trimmed by 2 bases and J by 9 bases, 7 bases remained unmatched. Per germline, CDR1 MDHEN and CDR2 SYDVKM. The CDR3 contains 16 residues. The chain's CDR3 is CASSLLPGQGGSPLHF. In nucleotides, the CDR3 is TGTGCCAGCAGTTTACTTCCCGGACAGGGGGGTTCACCCCTCCACTTT. The complete variable domain, with remaining parts taken from reference TRBV28 and TRBJ1-6, reads DVKVTQSSRYLVKRTGEKVFLECVQDMDHENMFWYRQDPGLGLRLIYFSYDVKMKEKGDIPEGYSVSREKKERFSLILESASTNQTSMYLCASSLLPGQGGSPLHFGNGTRLTVT.

This clonotype was seen more than once but under ten times. The rearrangement joins TRBV27 to TRBJ2-1; D possibly corresponds to TRBD2 (6 bases). CDR1 is MNHEY and CDR2 is SMNVEV in the germline V gene (reference sequence). This CDR3 contains 15 residues. The V and J ends lost 5 bases and 6 bases respectively, with 17 bases between them. The CDR3 protein is CASSDSGSGGNEQFF. CDR3 DNA: TGTGCCAGCAGTGATAGCGGATCCGGGGGCAATGAGCAGTTCTTC.

This chain uses TRBV20-1 with TRBJ2-3, with D maybe TRBD2 (5 bases). V was trimmed by 3 bases and J by 5 bases, leaving 9 bases between them. Germline assignment: CDR1 DFQATT and CDR2 SNEGSKA (reference sequence). The CDR3 is 12 residues long. CDR3 in amino acids: CSASGNLDTQYF. The DNA of the CDR3 is TGCAGTGCTAGCGGGAATCTAGATACGCAGTATTTT.

This clonotype was seen a handful of times. The chain has TRBV7-9 and TRBJ2-1; D remains ambiguous. From germline, CDR1 is SEHNR and CDR2 FQNEAQ (reference sequence). The V and J ends lost 5 bases and 12 bases respectively, with 8 bases between them. The CDR3 is made up of 10 amino acids. The CDR3 DNA is TGTGCCAGCAGCAGTTTAGCGCAGTTCTTC. Protein: CASSSLAQFF.

This clonotype appeared many times. The genes are TRBV28 and TRBJ1-1; D gene unclear. The CDR3 totals 17 residues. The V end was cut by 5 bases, the J end by 4 bases, with 23 bases between. Germline V gene data show CDR1 as MDHEN and CDR2 as SYDVKM. The CDR3 spells CASSGASGAGLSTEAFF. The DNA for the CDR3 is TGTGCCAGCAGTGGAGCCTCAGGAGCCGGCTTGAGCACTGAAGCTTTCTTT.

In its sample, this clonotype was seen many times. The CDR3 loop reads CAIRGTEVSGANVLTF. The CDR3 DNA reads as TGTGCCATCAGAGGGACGGAAGTGTCTGGGGCCAACGTCCTGACTTTC. This sequence joins TRBV10-3 and TRBJ2-6, with D tentatively TRBD1 or TRBD2 (5 bases each). Germline loops: CDR1 ENHRY, CDR2 SYGVKD. The ends were cut back, 6 bases at V and 1 base at J, with 13 bases in the middle. CDR3 length equals 16 residues.

CDR3 in amino acids: CASSSWVAGGYEQYF. The CDR3 DNA sequence: TGTGCCAGCAGCTCTTGGGTAGCGGGGGGGTACGAGCAGTACTTC. The rearrangement joins TRBV4-2 to TRBJ2-7, with 11 positions matching TRBD2. Losses at the gene ends were 5 bases for V and 4 bases for J; bases not matched to a gene: 7. Germline CDR1 is LGHNA and CDR2 is YNFKEQ. The CDR3 is 15 residues long.

This clonotype has only a few counts. V gene TRBV28 combines with J gene TRBJ2-6, with D possibly TRBD2 on 6 matching bases. This CDR3 is 17 amino acids long. Germline-derived CDR1 and CDR2 are MDHEN and SYDVKM. Trimming pared 5 bases from V and 0 bases from J, leaving 14 bases between. Here the CDR3 reads CASSPTGLYSGANVLTF. CDR3 bases: TGTGCCAGCAGTCCAACGGGACTGTACTCTGGGGCCAACGTCCTGACTTTC.

This clonotype occurred many times. The chain recombines TRBV9 with TRBJ1-4; 7 bases are shared with TRBD1. The V segment lost 3 bases and the J segment 6 bases; nucleotides outside the gene matches: 2. Germline assignment: CDR1 SGDLS and CDR2 YYNGEE. This CDR3 is 13 amino acids long. The DNA of the CDR3 is TGTGCCAGCAGCGGAGGGACAGATGAAAAACTGTTTTTT. Amino acids: CASSGGTDEKLFF.

This chain connects TRBV12-3 or TRBV12-4 to TRBJ2-5, with D perhaps being TRBD1 or TRBD2 (5 bases each). CDR3 length: 16 amino acids. V lost 2 bases, J lost 5 bases, and 18 bases lay in between. The CDR3 sequence is CASSLFWGTPLETQYF. The CDR3 DNA follows: TGTGCCAGCAGTTTATTTTGGGGGACCCCCCTGGAGACCCAGTACTTC.

This clonotype was recorded a few times. This chain connects TRBV29-1 to TRBJ2-6; D may be TRBD1 (5 bases). V lost 6 bases, J lost 0 bases, and 18 bases lay in between. The CDR3 totals 17 residues. Germline CDR1 and CDR2: SQVTM and ANQGSEA. The CDR3 nucleotides read TGCAGCGTGCGGACAAGTCCCCCGACCTCTGGGGCCAACGTCCTGACTTTC. It codes for CSVRTSPPTSGANVLTF.

To note about this clonotype: The conserved phenylalanine or tryptophan normally closing the CDR3 is absent here, so this likely arose from a read error. The DNA for the CDR3 is TGTGCCAGCAGCACCGCCCGGGGGCTTCATGAGACCCAGTACTTG. The encoded protein is CASSTARGLHETQYL. The chain combines TRBV5-6 with TRBJ2-5, with D perhaps being TRBD1 or TRBD2 (6 bases each). The CDR3 runs to 15 residues. Trimming removed 4 bases from V and 5 bases from J, with 18 bases in between. Germline V gene data show CDR1 as SGHDT and CDR2 as YYEEEE.